This T cell receptor beta chain appears in the sequencing data of a study of OX40 agonist ivuxolimab in advanced cancers. Study as a whole: Patients enrolled in dose escalation were diagnosed with hepatocellular carcinoma, melanoma, renal cell or head and neck cancer.

With regard to this clone: Its antigen is still unknown.

This table comes from immunoSEQ multiplex PCR, and its TCRdb copy is limited to in-frame clones, with some not included. The sample comprises under 50,000 clones, around 82% of which are singletons, and about 7.6% rests with the top ten. Cycle 7 day 1, cycle 4 day 1, and baseline were the timepoints at which blood was sampled. Germline CDR1 SGHTA, CDR2 FQGNSA. The CDR3 is 12 residues long. V lost 1 base, J lost 6 bases, and 6 bases lay in between. The study, taken as a whole, reports: CD8+ T cells showed, on average, more clonal expansion than CD4+ cells.

This rearrangement joins TRBV7-2 to TRBJ1-1; D uncertain. The receptor was derived from an adult with an advanced solid tumor such as melanoma, head and neck, liver or kidney cancer. This sample comprised CD4+ or CD8+ T cells sorted from blood, obtained in a trial of the OX40 agonist ivuxolimab. CDR3 protein: CASSLVAPEAFF. The CDR3 nucleotides read TGTGCCAGCAGCTTAGTGGCTCCTGAAGCTTTCTTT.